This TCR beta chain was profiled in a study of cytomegalovirus exposure and HLA in healthy donors. Both 60 Vbeta primers and 13 Jbeta primers went into the PCR. Data came from immunoSEQ multiplex PCR; TCRdb stores just in-frame clones and leaves some out. The sample includes roughly 100,000 clones, over 9.5% of them seen just once. The CDR3 length is 17 residues. Germline V gives CDR1 SGHDT, CDR2 YYEEEE. There are a few counts of this clone. Its target is unknown. The junction differs from germline at one of its ends, possibly a read error. Points from the study as a whole: Analysis performed later found about 17,000 TCR beta sequences associated with HLA alleles at 0.05 false discovery rate. Reports showed the classifier diagnosing cytomegalovirus status with high specificity and sensitivity. Some TCR beta chains (about 180 of them) were listed as cytomegalovirus-associated.

The chain couples TRBV5-6 to TRBJ2-1; tentative D call: TRBD2 (6 bases). Sequenced input: PBMCs. The TCR was taken from a man aged 35 to 55 in good health and CMV-seropositive. The chain's CDR3 is CASGLRESLTMVDEQFF. CDR3 nucleotide sequence: TGTGCCAGCGGCTTACGGGAGTCTCTTACAATGGTGGATGAGCAGTTCTTC.